This T cell receptor (beta chain) appears in the sequencing data of a study of cytomegalovirus exposure and HLA in healthy donors. Study-wide results and caveats: Rarity marked most TCR sequences, yet some public TCRs occurred in many donors. The classifier reportedly diagnosed cytomegalovirus status with high specificity and sensitivity. In the roughly 120 validation repertoires, a later analysis found that first-cohort TCR clusters tended to co-occur.

Clones were read by immunoSEQ multiplex PCR, and TCRdb kept only the in-frame ones, dropping some. The sample consists of 200,000 to 250,000 clones, 80% to 95% of them appearing once. In regard to this clone: Its antigen is undetermined.

The CDR3 spans 15 residues. The V and J ends lost 0 bases and 0 bases respectively, with 8 bases between them. The V gene's germline CDR1 is SNHLY and CDR2 FYNNEI. The origin of this receptor is a woman between 18 and 30 years old in good health and CMV-seronegative. Material for sequencing was PBMCs. The rearrangement joins TRBV2 to TRBJ1-2, with D hard to call. The CDR3 is CASSEAPTPNYGYTF. For the CDR3, the DNA is TGTGCCAGCAGTGAAGCTCCGACACCTAACTATGGCTACACCTTC.